Below are 9 T cell receptor beta chains sequenced from a single sample in a study of blood T cell repertoires in COVID-19. TCRdb's copy holds only in-frame clones and misses some; the assay was immunoSEQ multiplex PCR. The table includes about 150,000 clones, 70% to 90% detected once. Material for sequencing was peripheral blood. Receptors originate from a man in his forties or fifties who had recovered from COVID-19.

The J gene is TRBJ2-7, the V gene TRBV5-6, with TRBD2 as a possible D gene (6 bases). Trimming removed 4 bases from V and 1 base from J, with 15 bases in between. CDR1 is SGHDT and CDR2 is YYEEEE in the germline V gene. CDR3 length: 15 amino acids. This CDR3 is CASSVGGSLSYEQYF. The CDR3 DNA reads TGTGCCAGCAGCGTGGGAGGCAGCCTATCCTACGAGCAGTACTTC.

The chain joins TRBV28 to TRBJ1-5; D ambiguous. Germline V lookup: CDR1 MDHEN, CDR2 SYDVKM. CDR3 length: 15 residues. V dropped 8 bases and J dropped 2 bases, with 16 bases sitting between them. The CDR3 spells CASGNMGGGNQPQHF. CDR3 in DNA: TGTGCCAGCGGAAATATGGGAGGCGGCAATCAGCCCCAGCATTTT.

The chain has TRBV27 and TRBJ2-5, with 13 bases fitting TRBD2. The CDR3 length is 14 residues. V dropped 7 bases and J dropped 5; count of bases not matched to a gene: 4. Germline V gene data show CDR1 as MNHEY and CDR2 as SMNVEV (reference sequence). The CDR3 nucleotides read TGTGCCAGCAAACTAGCGGGAGGGAAGGAGACCCAGTACTTC. Protein product: CASKLAGGKETQYF.

The CDR3 DNA is TGTGCCAGCTCACCCACCGGCCTTACTCAGGGGGGCACTGAAGCTTTCTTT. It yields the protein CASSPTGLTQGGTEAFF. This sequence joins TRBV18 and TRBJ1-1; 7 bases are a match to TRBD1. The CDR3 runs 17 residues. V trimming: 3 bases; J trimming: 4 bases; junction bases outside the gene matches: 14. Germline CDR1 KGHSH, CDR2 LQKENI.

The rearrangement links TRBV19 to TRBJ1-5, with D possibly TRBD1 on 6 matching bases. The CDR3 runs 14 residues. Germline V gene sequence: CDR1 LNHDA, CDR2 SQIVND (reference sequence). V was shortened by 6 bases and J by 1 base, with 10 bases between the two germline ends. The chain's CDR3 is CASRGAGSNQPQHF. The CDR3 coding sequence is TGTGCCAGTAGGGGGGCAGGGAGCAATCAGCCCCAGCATTTT.

The genes are TRBV19 and TRBJ2-6, with TRBD1 as a possible D gene (6 bases). Germline V gives CDR1 LNHDA, CDR2 SQIVND (reference sequence). The V gene lost 5 bases and the J gene lost 1 base, with 18 bases spanning the gap. The CDR3 has 18 residues. The CDR3 loop reads CASSLLGQLTSGANVLTF. DNA of the CDR3: TGTGCCAGTAGTTTGCTAGGACAGCTGACTTCTGGGGCCAACGTCCTGACTTTC.

This chain uses TRBV28 with TRBJ1-6, with 8 positions matching TRBD1. The CDR3 totals 13 residues. The ends lost 10 bases at V and 4 bases at J; junction bases unmatched: 3. Germline V lookup: CDR1 MDHEN, CDR2 SYDVKM. The CDR3 reads CAIRGPYNSPLHF. For the CDR3, the DNA is TGTGCCATCAGGGGGCCTTATAATTCACCCCTCCACTTT.

J is TRBJ1-1 and V is TRBV10-1; maybe TRBD1 (5 bases). The CDR3 is 13 residues long. Germline CDR1 reads WNHNN; CDR2 reads SYGVQD (reference sequence). Trimming pared 8 bases from V and 0 bases from J, leaving 10 bases between. The CDR3, as DNA: TGCGCCAGCCGGGGGATTATGAACACTGAAGCTTTCTTT. Its translation is CASRGIMNTEAFF.

The chain carries TRBV9 and TRBJ1-6, with 10 bases fitting TRBD1. This CDR3 contains 16 residues. V trimming: 0 bases; J trimming: 9 bases; junction bases outside the gene matches: 6. Germline lookup yields CDR1 SGDLS and CDR2 YYNGEE. Here the CDR3 reads CASSVGDRGNGSPLHF. In DNA, the CDR3 is TGTGCCAGCAGCGTAGGGGACAGGGGTAACGGTTCACCCCTCCACTTT.